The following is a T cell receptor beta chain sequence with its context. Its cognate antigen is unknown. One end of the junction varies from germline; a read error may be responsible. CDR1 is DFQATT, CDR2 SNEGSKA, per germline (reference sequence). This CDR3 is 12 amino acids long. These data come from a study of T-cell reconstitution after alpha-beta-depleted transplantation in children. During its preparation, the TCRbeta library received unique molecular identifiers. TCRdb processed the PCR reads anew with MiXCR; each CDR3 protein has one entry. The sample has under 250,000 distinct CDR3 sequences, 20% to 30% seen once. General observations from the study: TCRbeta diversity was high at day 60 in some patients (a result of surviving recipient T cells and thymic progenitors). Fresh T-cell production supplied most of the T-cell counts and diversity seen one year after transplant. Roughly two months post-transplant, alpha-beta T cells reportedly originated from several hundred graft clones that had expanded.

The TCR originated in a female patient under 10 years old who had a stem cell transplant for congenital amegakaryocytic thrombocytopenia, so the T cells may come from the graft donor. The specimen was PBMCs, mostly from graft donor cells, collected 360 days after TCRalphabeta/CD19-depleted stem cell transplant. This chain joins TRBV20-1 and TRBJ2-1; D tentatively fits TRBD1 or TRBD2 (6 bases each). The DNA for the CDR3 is TGTGCCCCTGGGGGGCGCTTGTATGAGCAGTTCTTC. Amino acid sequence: CAPGGRLYEQFF.